Listed below are T cell receptor beta chains from one sample, sequenced in a study of blood T cell repertoires in COVID-19. The protocol was immunoSEQ multiplex PCR, while the TCRdb copy is restricted to in-frame clones and leaves out a portion. The table shows under 250,000 clones, with 70% to 90% occurring only once. The sequenced material came from peripheral blood. These TCRs come from a man aged 45-65 years with COVID-19, enrolled during active disease. The CDR3 runs from the conserved cysteine through the conserved F or W. A D gene is named only where the DNA matches it firmly. Not all rows give a size; the values are once, few, many and, for expanded clones, a class.

J gene	clone size	CDR3 length	D gene	V gene	CDR3 protein	CDR3 DNA
TRBJ2-2	.	16	TRBD1	TRBV10-1	CASSESRQGATGELFF	TGCGCCAGCAGTGAGTCAAGACAGGGGGCGACCGGGGAGCTGTTTTTT
TRBJ1-1	.	14	.	TRBV10-3	CAISAQGLNTEAFF	TGTGCCATCAGTGCCCAGGGGCTGAACACTGAAGCTTTCTTT
TRBJ2-7	.	14	TRBD1	TRBV10-3	CAITPTGAGYEQYF	TGTGCCATCACCCCGACAGGGGCAGGATACGAGCAGTACTTC
TRBJ1-5	.	14	.	TRBV4-1	CASSQEEGSQPQHF	TGCGCCAGCAGCCAAGAGGAGGGTAGTCAGCCCCAGCATTTT
TRBJ1-2	.	12	.	TRBV30	CAWRGGTDAFTF	TGTGCCTGGAGGGGCGGGACGGACGCTTTCACCTTC
TRBJ2-3	once	15	TRBD1	TRBV7-2	CASSADRGRTDTQYF	TGTGCCAGCAGCGCAGACAGGGGGCGCACAGATACGCAGTATTTT
TRBJ1-6	.	14	TRBD1	TRBV18	CASSPGQGSSPLHF	TGTGCCAGCTCACCCGGACAGGGTTCTTCACCCCTCCACTTT
TRBJ2-7	.	16	TRBD2	TRBV7-8	CASSPARLAGVYEQYF	TGTGCCAGCAGCCCGGCTAGACTAGCGGGGGTCTACGAGCAGTACTTC
TRBJ1-2	.	14	TRBD1	TRBV6-5	CASNLGGDHYGYTF	TGTGCCAGCAATTTAGGGGGCGACCACTATGGCTACACCTTC
TRBJ2-1	.	15	.	TRBV7-8	CASSSGTATYNEQFF	TGTGCCAGCAGCTCCGGGACTGCAACCTACAATGAGCAGTTCTTC
TRBJ1-1	.	14	.	TRBV27	CASSHVPRGTEAFF	TGTGCCAGCAGTCATGTCCCAAGAGGCACTGAAGCTTTCTTT
TRBJ1-2	.	15	.	TRBV4-2	CASSQEAAGNYGYTF	TGTGCCAGCAGCCAAGAGGCGGCAGGGAACTATGGCTACACCTTC
TRBJ1-1	once	18	.	TRBV21-1	CASSTGDRGARMNTEAFF	TGTGCCAGCAGCACTGGGGACAGGGGAGCAAGAATGAACACTGAAGCTTTCTTT
TRBJ2-3	.	13	.	TRBV14	CASSQDSGYTQYF	TGTGCCAGCAGCCAAGATTCCGGGTACACGCAGTATTTT
TRBJ2-3	once	15	TRBD2	TRBV5-4	CASSPAGDSTDTQYF	TGTGCCAGCAGCCCAGCGGGAGACAGCACAGATACGCAGTATTTT
TRBJ1-5	once	15	.	TRBV9	CASSVGSLSNQPQHF	TGTGCCAGCAGCGTAGGTAGCCTTAGCAATCAGCCCCAGCATTTT
TRBJ2-2	.	14	TRBD1	TRBV29-1	CSVLQGARTGELFF	TGCAGCGTTTTACAGGGGGCGCGGACCGGGGAGCTGTTTTTT
TRBJ1-5	.	15	.	TRBV19	CASTGARGGNQPQHF	TGTGCCAGTACCGGGGCCAGGGGAGGCAATCAGCCCCAGCATTTT
TRBJ1-2	.	16	.	TRBV6-1	CASSEWLAYPFYGYTF	TGTGCCAGCAGTGAATGGCTGGCTTACCCTTTCTATGGCTACACCTTC
TRBJ2-7	.	15	.	TRBV7-2	CASTPSGDLAYEQYF	TGTGCCAGCACCCCCTCGGGGGACTTGGCCTACGAGCAGTACTTC
TRBJ2-1	once	14	TRBD1	TRBV6-5	CASSSGQDWDEQFF	TGTGCCAGCAGTTCTGGACAGGACTGGGATGAGCAGTTCTTC
TRBJ2-7	few	12	.	TRBV29-1	CSVEEGAYEQYF	TGCAGCGTTGAAGAGGGGGCTTACGAGCAGTACTTC
TRBJ1-4	.	16	TRBD1	TRBV6-5	CASSFRQGRINEKLFF	TGTGCCAGCAGTTTCCGACAGGGGCGGATAAATGAAAAACTGTTTTTT
TRBJ1-3	.	15	TRBD1	TRBV5-6	CASSEGQGGGNTIYF	TGTGCCAGCAGCGAGGGACAGGGCGGTGGAAACACCATATATTTT
TRBJ2-7	.	13	.	TRBV6-6	CASSADYGGRKYF	TGTGCCAGCAGTGCAGACTACGGGGGTCGGAAGTACTTC
TRBJ2-7	.	15	.	TRBV6-2/TRBV6-3	CASSYADRSSYEQYF	TGTGCCAGCAGTTACGCGGACAGAAGCTCCTACGAGCAGTACTTC
TRBJ2-7	.	15	.	TRBV5-5	CASSEGMVLLYEQYF	TGTGCCAGCAGCGAGGGTATGGTACTACTCTACGAGCAGTACTTC
TRBJ1-6	.	15	TRBD1	TRBV6-5	CASSYGQGAYSPLHF	TGTGCCAGCAGTTACGGACAGGGGGCTTATTCACCCCTCCACTTT
TRBJ2-3	.	15	.	TRBV5-1	CASSLTGKGTDTQYF	TGCGCCAGCAGCTTGACGGGGAAGGGCACAGATACGCAGTATTTT
TRBJ2-1	.	11	.	TRBV19	CASSSRNEQFF	TGTGCCAGTAGTTCCCGCAATGAGCAGTTCTTC
TRBJ2-7	.	13	.	TRBV19	CASSSTASYEQYF	TGTGCCAGTAGTTCGACAGCCTCCTACGAGCAGTACTTC
TRBJ2-4	.	13	TRBD2	TRBV14	CASSRGTSSIQYF	TGTGCCAGCAGCCGAGGGACTAGCAGCATTCAGTACTTC
TRBJ2-5	.	14	.	TRBV9	CASSVDGGQETQYF	TGTGCCAGCAGCGTAGACGGGGGTCAAGAGACCCAGTACTTC
TRBJ1-2	.	11	TRBD1	TRBV19	CASRTGQGYTF	TGTGCCAGTAGGACAGGGCAGGGCTACACCTTC